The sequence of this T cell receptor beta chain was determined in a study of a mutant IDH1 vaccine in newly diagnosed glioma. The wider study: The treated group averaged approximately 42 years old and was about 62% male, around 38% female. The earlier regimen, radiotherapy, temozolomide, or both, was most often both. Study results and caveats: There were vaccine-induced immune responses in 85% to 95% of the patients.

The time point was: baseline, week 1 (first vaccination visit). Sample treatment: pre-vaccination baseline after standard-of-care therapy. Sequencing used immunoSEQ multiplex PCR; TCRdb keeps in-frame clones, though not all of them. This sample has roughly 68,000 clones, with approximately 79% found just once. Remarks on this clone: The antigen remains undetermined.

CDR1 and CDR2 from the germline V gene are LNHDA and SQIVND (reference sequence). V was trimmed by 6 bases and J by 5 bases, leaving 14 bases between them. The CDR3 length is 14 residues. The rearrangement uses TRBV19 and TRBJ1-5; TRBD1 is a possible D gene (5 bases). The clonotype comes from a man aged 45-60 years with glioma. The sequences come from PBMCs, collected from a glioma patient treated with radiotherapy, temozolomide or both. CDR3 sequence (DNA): TGTGCCAGTAGGGGGTGGGGGACCCATCAGCCCCAGCATTTT. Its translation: CASRGWGTHQPQHF.